A single TCR beta chain is shown here with its context. These data originate in a study of shared clonotypes between healthy human individuals. Study information: In total, the donors were two women and three men aged 18 to 49.

Assay: immunoSEQ multiplex PCR; the TCRdb copy retains only in-frame clones and omits some. This table holds about 1.1 million clones, 78% found once. The V and J ends lost 3 bases and 7 bases, in that order; junction bases with no gene match: 17. The CDR3 length is 18 residues. Germline CDR1 LGHNA, CDR2 YSLEER. J is TRBJ2-2 and V is TRBV4-3, with TRBD2 matching 7 bases. Specimen: memory CD4+ T cells from PBMCs. Sample subset: CD45RA-negative fraction. This clonotype was obtained from a man between 18 and 29 years old in good health. Some clones in this sample may be carry-over from other donors' samples. In nucleotides, the CDR3 is TGCGCCAGCAGCCATTTCTCGGGACTCGGGAGGTCGGGCGGGGAGCTGTTTTTT. Amino acid sequence: CASSHFSGLGRSGGELFF.